The 29 T cell receptor beta chains given below trace back to one sample, sequenced in a study of blood T cell repertoires in COVID-19. TCRdb keeps only in-frame clones here, not all; method: immunoSEQ multiplex PCR. The repertoire includes 150,000 to 200,000 clones, approximately 81% of them detected once, and 3.3% sits in the top ten. Material for sequencing was peripheral blood. The receptors come from a human donor with acute or convalescent COVID-19. The donor label of this sample is uncertain.

CDR3 nucleotide sequence: TGTGCCAGCAGTCCCAGTAGCACAGATACGCAGTATTTT. This gives the protein CASSPSSTDTQYF. The rearrangement links TRBV2 to TRBJ2-3; D remains ambiguous. Germline loops: CDR1 SNHLY, CDR2 FYNNEI. Deletions cut 5 bases from V and 0 bases from J, with 6 bases between. The CDR3 has 13 residues.

The rearrangement links TRBV29-1 to TRBJ2-7; 9 positions match TRBD1. V was clipped by 7 bases and J by 4 bases; unmatched bases: 5. The CDR3 loop spans 12 amino acids. In germline, CDR1 is SQVTM, CDR2 ANQGSEA. CDR3: CSASGTGYEQYF. CDR3 DNA sequence: TGCAGCGCATCCGGGACAGGGTACGAGCAGTACTTC.

The genes are TRBV24-1 and TRBJ2-2, with TRBD1 as a possible D gene (5 bases). CDR1 is KGHDR, CDR2 SFDVKD, per germline. V lost 7 bases to trimming and J lost 3 bases, with 8 bases between them. This CDR3 region has 13 residues. Written as DNA, the CDR3 is TGTGCCACCAGCCAGGGTTACACCGGGGAGCTGTTTTTT. It yields the protein CATSQGYTGELFF.

The chain couples TRBV15 to TRBJ2-2; D unclear. Trimming took off 2 bases at V and 2 bases at J, with 9 bases between the two ends. The germline V gene has CDR1 LNHNV and CDR2 YYDKDF (reference sequence). The CDR3 consists of 15 residues. CDR3 residues: CATSRSDTNTGELFF. The CDR3 bases are TGTGCCACCAGCAGATCCGACACAAACACCGGGGAGCTGTTTTTT.

V usage is TRBV4-3 and J usage is TRBJ1-3; TRBD1 matches at 9 bases. CDR1 is LGHNA, CDR2 YSLEER, per germline. CDR3 length: 13 amino acids. The junction had 2 bases not matched to a gene; V was cut back by 3 bases and J by 8 bases. Here the CDR3 reads CASSQGQGDTIYF. In DNA form, the CDR3 reads TGCGCCAGCAGCCAGGGACAGGGTGACACCATATATTTT.

V gene TRBV10-3 combines with J gene TRBJ2-4; 10 bases line up with TRBD1. CDR1 is ENHRY and CDR2 is SYGVKD in the germline V gene. CDR3 length equals 15 residues. The junction had 10 bases not matched to a gene; V was cut back by 5 bases and J by 9 bases. The chain's CDR3 is CAISRTGTGDVIQYF. The CDR3 DNA reads TGTGCCATCAGTCGAACCGGGACAGGGGACGTCATTCAGTACTTC.

The sample holds one count of this clone. The chain uses TRBV19 and TRBJ1-6, with TRBD1 matching over 9 bases. The V segment lost 1 base and the J segment 15 bases; nucleotides outside the gene matches: 13. Germline V lookup: CDR1 LNHDA, CDR2 SQIVND (reference sequence). The CDR3 sequence is 16 residues long. CDR3: CASSIGAGQGEGRLHF. The CDR3 DNA reads TGTGCCAGTAGTATAGGTGCGGGACAGGGAGAAGGACGCCTCCACTTT.

The genes are TRBV7-3 and TRBJ2-7; 8 nucleotides line up with TRBD2. This CDR3 has 15 residues. Germline V CDR1 and CDR2: SGHTA, FQGTGA. Trimming cost V 2 bases and J 1 base; bases outside gene matches: 4. Written as DNA, the CDR3 is TGTGCCAGCAGCTTAGCAGCGGGGGCTTCCTACGAGCAGTACTTC. Translating it yields CASSLAAGASYEQYF.

CDR3 loop: CASSFQGAARDEQFF. In nucleotides, the CDR3 is TGCGCCAGCAGCTTCCAGGGGGCCGCACGGGATGAGCAGTTCTTC. The V call is TRBV5-1, the J call TRBJ2-1, with 8 positions matching TRBD1. Germline assignment: CDR1 SGHRS and CDR2 YFSETQ. The length of the CDR3 is 15 residues. Trimming at V came to 2 bases and at J to 8 bases, leaving 9 bases not matched to a gene.

The CDR3 loop reads CASSINARVNQPQHF. CDR3 bases: TGTGCCAGTAGTATTAATGCCAGGGTAAATCAGCCCCAGCATTTT. This chain uses TRBV19 with TRBJ1-5, with D possibly TRBD1 on 5 matching bases. The CDR3 is 15 residues long. Trimming cost V 3 bases and J 4 bases, with 13 bases left between them. CDR1 is LNHDA and CDR2 is SQIVND in the germline V gene (reference sequence).

This clone was seen once. This chain connects TRBV21-1 to TRBJ1-5; no check of the table's D call, TRBD1, against the DNA was made. TRBV21-1 is labeled a pseudogene. The CDR3 has 15 amino acids. The DNA for the CDR3 is TGTGCCAGCAGCAAACCAGGGGTTCTTAATCAGCCCCAGCATTTT. Amino acid sequence: CASSKPGVLNQPQHF.

The chain employs TRBV4-3 and TRBJ2-3; TRBD2 matches at 8 bases. V shed 1 base and J 2 bases; nucleotides not matched to a gene: 5. CDR1 and CDR2 (germline): LGHNA, YSLEER. This CDR3 spans 16 amino acids. The CDR3 region is CASSQGERGSTDTQYF. CDR3 DNA: TGCGCCAGCAGCCAAGGGGAGCGGGGGTCCACAGATACGCAGTATTTT.

This clone has only a few counts. The V call is TRBV18, the J call TRBJ1-1; no clear D. The CDR3 is 17 residues long. Per germline, CDR1 KGHSH and CDR2 LQKENI. The germline V and J ends were trimmed by 6 bases and 0 bases, with 20 bases remaining between them. CDR3 amino acids: CASSYRRGVVMNTEAFF. Here the CDR3 DNA reads TGTGCCAGCTCTTATCGTCGGGGAGTAGTCATGAACACTGAAGCTTTCTTT.

The chain uses TRBV7-9 and TRBJ2-5; TRBD1 matches at 8 bases. The CDR3 extends over 14 amino acids. Losses at the gene ends were 3 bases for V and 5 bases for J; bases not matched to a gene: 5. Germline-derived CDR1 and CDR2 are SEHNR and FQNEAQ (reference sequence). The CDR3 loop is CASSFAGGSETQYF. CDR3 DNA sequence: TGTGCCAGCAGCTTCGCAGGGGGCTCTGAGACCCAGTACTTC.

The chain carries TRBV19 and TRBJ2-1, with D unresolved. The germline V and J ends were trimmed by 7 bases and 10 bases, with 14 bases remaining between them. This CDR3 region has 12 residues. CDR1 and CDR2 from the germline V gene are LNHDA and SQIVND (reference sequence). The CDR3 is CASTADPREQFF. The CDR3 coding sequence is TGTGCCAGTACCGCAGACCCGAGGGAGCAGTTCTTC.

The CDR3 coding sequence is TGTGCCAGCTCACCCTCCGGGACAGGGAGGCCCAACTATGGCTACACCTTC. This gives the protein CASSPSGTGRPNYGYTF. The chain links TRBV18 to TRBJ1-2; 9 bases map to TRBD1. CDR1 is KGHSH and CDR2 is LQKENI in the germline V gene. V was pared by 3 bases and J by 2 bases, with 10 bases of the junction left unmatched. The CDR3 contains 17 residues.

This clone occurred once. Other DNA sequences from this sample encode an identical CDR3 as well. This sequence joins TRBV7-2 and TRBJ1-6, with D perhaps matching TRBD1 (6 bases). The length of the CDR3 is 16 residues. Germline V CDR1 and CDR2: SGHTA, FQGNSA. V was trimmed by 5 bases and J by 7 bases, leaving 18 bases between them. The CDR3 nucleotides are TGTGCCAGCAGCCTGGGGGCAGGGCGCTACAATTCACCCCTCCACTTT. It codes for CASSLGAGRYNSPLHF.

The chain couples TRBV29-1 to TRBJ2-5, with 8 bases lining up with TRBD2. Per the germline V gene, CDR1 is SQVTM and CDR2 is ANQGSEA. J lost 4 bases, V lost 7 bases, and 8 bases had no gene match. This CDR3 is 13 amino acids long. The CDR3 region is CSAGGGQAETQYF. The CDR3 coding sequence is TGCAGCGCCGGGGGGGGTCAGGCAGAGACCCAGTACTTC.

The chain has TRBV11-3 and TRBJ2-1, with no clear D. The CDR3 totals 12 residues. The V and J ends lost 3 bases and 10 bases respectively, with 10 bases between them. Germline CDR1 reads SGHNT; CDR2 reads YENEEA. DNA for the CDR3: TGTGCCAGCAGCTTCCAGATGAACGAGCAGTTCTTC. Translating gives CASSFQMNEQFF. Complete variable domain (other parts from reference TRBV11-3 and TRBJ2-1): EAGVVQSPRYKIIEKKQPVAFWCNPISGHNTLYWYLQNLGQGPELLIRYENEEAVDDSQLPKDRFSAERLKGVDSTLKIQPAELGDSAVYLCASSFQMNEQFFGPGTRLTVL.

The V and J genes are TRBV5-8 and TRBJ1-6; the match to TRBD1 covers 10 bases. This CDR3 contains 16 residues. Germline V gene data show CDR1 as SGHTS and CDR2 as YDEGEE. Trimming took 5 bases from V and 5 from J; bases not matched to a gene: 7. The CDR3 DNA follows: TGTGCCAGCAGTTCCGGGACAGGGGCACATAATTCACCCCTCCACTTT. Amino acids: CASSSGTGAHNSPLHF. The variable domain in full, with the rest retrieved from reference TRBV5-8 and TRBJ1-6, is EAGVTQSPTHLIKTRGQQATLRCSPISGHTSVYWYQQALGLGLQFLLWYDEGEERNRGNFPPRFSGRQFPNYSSELNVNALELEDSALYLCASSSGTGAHNSPLHFGNGTRLTVT.

The chain has TRBV15 and TRBJ2-2; TRBD2 agrees at 11 bases. Looked up from germline, CDR1 is LNHNV and CDR2 is YYDKDF (reference sequence). The V segment lost 0 bases and the J segment 5 bases; nucleotides outside the gene matches: 14. The CDR3 is made up of 20 amino acids. The CDR3 DNA follows: TGTGCCACCAGCAGAGATCTGGTAGCGGGGGGGCCGGCAGTGACCGGGGAGCTGTTTTTT. It translates to CATSRDLVAGGPAVTGELFF.

The V call is TRBV13, the J call TRBJ1-1, with D perhaps matching TRBD1 (6 bases). The CDR3 sequence is 15 residues long. V dropped 2 bases and J dropped 5 bases, with 15 bases sitting between them. Germline V gene sequence: CDR1 PRHDT, CDR2 FYEKMQ (reference sequence). For the CDR3, the DNA is TGTGCCAGCAGCTTATCGGCAGGGGTTAAGACTGAAGCTTTCTTT. Residues: CASSLSAGVKTEAFF.

The chain combines TRBV6-6 with TRBJ1-5; D is unresolved. Germline V gene sequence: CDR1 MNHNY, CDR2 SVGAGI (reference sequence). V was pared by 8 bases and J by 0 bases, with 11 bases between. The CDR3 has 14 amino acids. This CDR3 is CASGEQASNQPQHF. The CDR3 DNA is TGTGCCAGCGGTGAGCAGGCTAGCAATCAGCCCCAGCATTTT.

The chain employs TRBV5-6 and TRBJ1-5; no clear D gene. Germline CDR1 SGHDT, CDR2 YYEEEE. There are 15 residues in the CDR3. Between the trimmed V and J ends, which lost 2 bases and 2 bases, there was a span of 11 bases. This CDR3 is CASSFMAEGNQPQHF. Written as DNA, the CDR3 is TGTGCCAGCAGCTTTATGGCCGAAGGCAATCAGCCCCAGCATTTT.

This chain uses TRBV18 with TRBJ1-1, with D possibly matching TRBD1 (5 bases). Germline V gene lookup returns CDR1 KGHSH and CDR2 LQKENI. Trimming left V 3 bases short and J 4 bases short, with 15 bases between. The CDR3 is made up of 15 amino acids. This CDR3 reads CASSPRQSGVTEAFF. CDR3 nucleotide sequence: TGTGCCAGCTCACCGCGACAGTCCGGCGTCACTGAAGCTTTCTTT.

The V and J genes are TRBV19 and TRBJ1-5, with TRBD1 matching over 8 bases. CDR1 is LNHDA and CDR2 is SQIVND in the germline V gene (reference sequence). The V gene end was trimmed by 5 bases and the J gene end by 7 bases; junction bases not matched to a gene: 13. This CDR3 has 16 residues. This CDR3 is CASSAADRVKSQPQHF. In DNA form, the CDR3 reads TGTGCCAGTAGTGCCGCGGACAGGGTGAAAAGCCAGCCCCAGCATTTT.

V gene TRBV15 combines with J gene TRBJ2-5, with D possibly matching TRBD1 (6 bases). This CDR3 is 13 amino acids long. Germline CDR1 LNHNV, CDR2 YYDKDF (reference sequence). Trimming left V 6 bases short and J 1 base short, with 9 bases between. The CDR3 region is CATRQGSQETQYF. The CDR3 bases are TGTGCCACCAGACAGGGCTCCCAAGAGACCCAGTACTTC.

In its sample, this clone was seen a few times. The genes are TRBV7-2 and TRBJ1-6; possibly TRBD1 for D (6 bases). CDR1 is SGHTA, CDR2 FQGNSA, per germline. The V gene lost 3 bases and the J gene lost 7 bases, with 13 bases spanning the gap. The CDR3 has 15 amino acids. For the CDR3, the DNA is TGTGCCAGCAGCTTGGCCGGGACACGGAATTCACCCCTCCACTTT. Amino acids: CASSLAGTRNSPLHF.

The chain uses TRBV10-3 and TRBJ1-1; perhaps TRBD1 as D (6 bases). The germline gives CDR1 ENHRY, CDR2 SYGVKD. This CDR3 is 16 amino acids long. V dropped 8 bases and J dropped 1 base, with 20 bases sitting between them. In DNA, the CDR3 is TGTGCCATCCTCGAGGGGGGAGGGAGCGCGAACACTGAAGCTTTCTTT. As protein: CAILEGGGSANTEAFF.